This entry is about one TCR beta chain. Its cognate antigen is unknown. This entry comes from a study of cytomegalovirus exposure and HLA in healthy donors. The junction had 4 bases not matched to a gene; V was cut back by 5 bases and J by 0 bases. Germline-derived CDR1 and CDR2 are GTSNPN and SVGIG (reference sequence). This CDR3 spans 15 amino acids. Study-wide findings and caveats: According to reports, the classifier identified cytomegalovirus status with high specificity and sensitivity. A later analysis linked a missense variant in DCLRE1C to the trimming of TCR beta V and J genes.

PCR involved 60 Vbeta and 13 Jbeta primers. The table came from immunoSEQ multiplex PCR; TCRdb's copy has only in-frame clones and leaves some out. This table holds 130,000 to 150,000 clones. When sampled, the donors appeared nominally healthy, though they likely had unrecorded immune exposures. The material sequenced was PBMCs. The sequence came from a male donor in good health and CMV-seronegative. The chain has TRBV30 and TRBJ2-1; 10 bases are shared with TRBD2. The CDR3 here is CAWLSGGSSYNEQFF. CDR3 DNA: TGTGCCTGGCTTAGCGGGGGGAGCTCCTACAATGAGCAGTTCTTC.